A single T cell receptor beta chain is shown here with its context. This sample is part of a study of cytomegalovirus exposure and HLA in healthy donors. The PCR ran on 60 Vbeta and 13 Jbeta primers. TCRdb keeps only in-frame clones here, not all; method: immunoSEQ multiplex PCR. The sample includes approximately 120,000 clones, 69% of them seen just once. Sequenced input: PBMCs. The TCR sequence derives from a woman aged 70-85 years in good health and CMV-seropositive.

The DNA of the CDR3 is TGTGCCAGCAGGGCTCGGGGCTCCTACAATGAGCAGTTCTTC. This gives the protein CASRARGSYNEQFF. J is TRBJ2-1 and V is TRBV2; a weak D match, TRBD2 (5 bases). V lost 6 bases to trimming and J lost 0 bases, with 9 bases between them. Germline CDR1 SNHLY, CDR2 FYNNEI. CDR3 size: 14 residues. The whole variable domain, filled in from reference TRBV2 and TRBJ2-1, reads EPEVTQTPSHQVTQMGQEVILRCVPISNHLYFYWYRQILGQKVEFLVSFYNNEISEKSEIFDDQFSVERPDGSNFTLKIRSTKLEDSAMYFCASRARGSYNEQFFGPGTRLTVL.